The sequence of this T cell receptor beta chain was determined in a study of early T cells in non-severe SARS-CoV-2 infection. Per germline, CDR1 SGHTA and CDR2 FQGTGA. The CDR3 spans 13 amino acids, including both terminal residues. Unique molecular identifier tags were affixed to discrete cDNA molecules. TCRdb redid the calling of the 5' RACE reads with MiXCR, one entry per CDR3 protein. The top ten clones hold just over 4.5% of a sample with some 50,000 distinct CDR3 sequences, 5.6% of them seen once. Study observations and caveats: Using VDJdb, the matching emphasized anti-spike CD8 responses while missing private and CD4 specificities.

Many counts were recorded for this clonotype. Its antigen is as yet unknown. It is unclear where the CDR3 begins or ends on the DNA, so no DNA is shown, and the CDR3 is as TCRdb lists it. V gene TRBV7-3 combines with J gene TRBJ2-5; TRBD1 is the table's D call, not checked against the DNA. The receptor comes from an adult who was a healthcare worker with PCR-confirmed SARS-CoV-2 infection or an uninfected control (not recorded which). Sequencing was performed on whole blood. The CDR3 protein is CASSFGPGETQYF.